The 13 T cell receptor beta chains reported below all come from one sample, sequenced in a study of blood T cell repertoires in COVID-19. Repertoires were generated with immunoSEQ multiplex PCR, while TCRdb's copy carries only in-frame clones and drops some. The table lists tens of thousands of clones, around 80% of them singletons. The sequenced sample was peripheral blood. The receptors were gathered from a man older than 75 with active or convalescent COVID-19.

This clone was counted a single time. This rearrangement joins TRBV10-1 to TRBJ2-1, with TRBD2 as a possible D gene (5 bases). Trimming removed 2 bases at V and 3 bases at J, with 26 bases between. Germline CDR1 and CDR2: WNHNN and SYGVQD (reference sequence). The CDR3 runs to 20 residues. The DNA for the CDR3 is TGCGCCAGCAGTGAGCCTTCCTCCCAAGGGAGCCCTTTCGGCTACAATGAGCAGTTCTTC. Its translation: CASSEPSSQGSPFGYNEQFF.

V is TRBV30 and J is TRBJ2-7; 9 bases fit TRBD1. The ends lost 2 bases at V and 4 bases at J; junction bases unmatched: 9. The CDR3 is 15 residues long. Germline-derived CDR1 and CDR2 are GTSNPN and SVGIG (reference sequence). The CDR3 DNA follows: TGTGCCTGGAGTCAGGGACAGGGAAAAGGGTACGAGCAGTACTTC. It codes for CAWSQGQGKGYEQYF.

The J gene is TRBJ1-2, the V gene TRBV30, with D perhaps matching TRBD1 (6 bases). Trimming took 1 base from V and 0 from J, leaving 12 bases between them. This CDR3 contains 15 residues. Per the germline V gene, CDR1 is GTSNPN and CDR2 is SVGIG (reference sequence). CDR3 nucleotides: TGTGCCTGGAGTGCGACAGGTCTTTCTAACTATGGCTACACCTTC. It translates to CAWSATGLSNYGYTF.

The V and J genes are TRBV18 and TRBJ2-2; no clear D gene. Trimming shortened V by 1 base and J by 3 bases, and 6 bases separated the two germline ends. This CDR3 has 14 residues. The germline V gene encodes CDR1 KGHSH and CDR2 LQKENI. CDR3 sequence (DNA): TGTGCCAGCTCACCACTCTATGACACCGGGGAGCTGTTTTTT. The encoded protein is CASSPLYDTGELFF.

CDR3: CASSEGGPKLYEQYF. The CDR3 region has the DNA TGTGCCAGCAGCGAAGGGGGACCCAAGCTCTACGAGCAGTACTTC. V usage is TRBV6-2 or TRBV6-3 and J usage is TRBJ2-7; tentative D call: TRBD1 (6 bases). Germline V lookup: CDR1 MNHEY, CDR2 SVGEGT. Trimming left V 6 bases short and J 3 bases short, with 18 bases between. The CDR3 is made up of 15 amino acids.

The chain joins TRBV2 to TRBJ1-1; D might be TRBD1 (5 bases). CDR3 length: 13 residues. Germline assignment: CDR1 SNHLY and CDR2 FYNNEI. V was trimmed by 10 bases and J by 1 base, leaving 13 bases between them. The CDR3 DNA is TGTGCCAACCAGCAAACAGGGAACACTGAAGCTTTCTTT. The encoded protein is CANQQTGNTEAFF.

The genes are TRBV28 and TRBJ2-3; TRBD2 agrees at 14 bases. V shed 5 bases, J shed 7 bases, and the junction held 11 bases outside the gene matches. CDR3 length equals 17 residues. Germline V gives CDR1 MDHEN, CDR2 SYDVKM. CDR3 amino acids: CASSALGLAGGGNTQYF. In nucleotides, the CDR3 is TGTGCCAGCAGTGCCTTAGGACTAGCGGGGGGAGGGAATACGCAGTATTTT. The whole variable domain, remainder taken from reference TRBV28 and TRBJ2-3, is DVKVTQSSRYLVKRTGEKVFLECVQDMDHENMFWYRQDPGLGLRLIYFSYDVKMKEKGDIPEGYSVSREKKERFSLILESASTNQTSMYLCASSALGLAGGGNTQYFGPGTRLTVL.

This chain uses TRBV5-1 with TRBJ1-6, with D perhaps TRBD1 (5 bases). Germline CDR1 SGHRS, CDR2 YFSETQ. V was cut by 0 bases and J by 10 bases, with 17 bases left in between. CDR3 length equals 16 residues. The CDR3: CASSLESSRASSPLHF. The CDR3 DNA reads TGCGCCAGCAGCTTGGAGAGCTCCAGGGCCTCCTCACCCCTCCACTTT.

The chain has TRBV10-3 and TRBJ1-2; D is possibly TRBD1 (5 bases). Germline CDR1 is ENHRY and CDR2 is SYGVKD. V lost 0 bases to trimming and J lost 5 bases, with 7 bases between them. The CDR3 has 13 residues. The CDR3 is CAISESRQYGYTF. In DNA, the CDR3 is TGTGCCATCAGTGAGTCGAGACAGTATGGCTACACCTTC.

The rearrangement joins TRBV2 to TRBJ2-5, with a weak D call TRBD2 (5 bases). The CDR3 spans 14 residues. V lost 5 bases and J 10 bases, leaving 20 bases between the germline ends. Germline lookup yields CDR1 SNHLY and CDR2 FYNNEI. The chain's CDR3 is CASSSEGRPRIQYF. The CDR3 bases are TGTGCCAGCAGTTCCGAGGGTAGGCCCAGGATCCAGTACTTC. Combining the CDR3 with reference TRBV2 and TRBJ2-5 gives the whole variable domain EPEVTQTPSHQVTQMGQEVILRCVPISNHLYFYWYRQILGQKVEFLVSFYNNEISEKSEIFDDQFSVERPDGSNFTLKIRSTKLEDSAMYFCASSSEGRPRIQYFGPGTRLLVL.

The chain has TRBV30 and TRBJ1-6, with a weak D call TRBD1 (6 bases). In germline, CDR1 is GTSNPN, CDR2 SVGIG (reference sequence). This CDR3 spans 14 amino acids. V lost 2 bases, J lost 8 bases, and 13 bases lay in between. As DNA, the CDR3 is TGTGCCTGGAGTCAGGGGTTTGGGGATTCACCCCTCCACTTT. It is translated as CAWSQGFGDSPLHF.

The V and J genes are TRBV30 and TRBJ1-4; D ambiguous. This CDR3 region has 14 residues. Germline lookup yields CDR1 GTSNPN and CDR2 SVGIG (reference sequence). The V and J ends lost 4 bases and 3 bases respectively, with 12 bases between them. CDR3 region: CAWTRRDANEKLFF. DNA for the CDR3: TGTGCCTGGACCCGGAGGGATGCTAATGAAAAACTGTTTTTT.

The chain has TRBV3-1 (or the pseudogene TRBV3-2) and TRBJ2-1; 15 bases fit TRBD2. In germline, CDR1 is LGHDT, CDR2 YNNKEL (reference sequence). CDR3 size: 14 residues. The ends lost 1 base at V and 15 bases at J; junction bases unmatched: 4. The CDR3 reads CASSQGGLAGGGFF. In nucleotides, the CDR3 is TGTGCCAGCAGCCAAGGCGGACTAGCGGGAGGGGGGTTCTTC.